This paragraph covers one T cell receptor beta chain sequence. Its antigen is currently not known. One end of the junction varies from germline; a read error may be responsible. RNA was isolated from bulk, unsorted tissue, and RNA quality was assessed with a NanoDrop ND-1000 and an Agilent 2100. Donors were newly diagnosed lung cancer patients admitted for thoracic surgery in China between August and November 2014, without prior chemotherapy. The study excluded patients who had received radiotherapy or chemotherapy before or who had another cancer at the same time. Surgical tissue pieces of about 1-2.2 cm3 were preserved in RNAlater solution and stored at -80 °C until use. This sample stems from a study of tumor and adjacent non-tumor tissue in lung cancer (dated by TCRdb to the late 2010s). About the study as a whole: Patients with adenocarcinoma (approximately 12), squamous cell carcinoma (2) and small cell lung cancer (1) were included in the cohort. Among the approximately 15 patients, ages ranged from about 31 to 76 years, about 10 were men and 5 were women, and disease was TNM stage I to III. Sequencing produced fewer than 150,000,000 productive TCRbeta reads in total, an average of approximately 3.9 million reads per sample. Using bulk TCRbeta repertoires from 15 lung cancer patients, the study set lung tumor tissue side by side with matched distant non-tumor lung tissue. For each patient, one tumor sample and one normal lung sample were taken, giving around 30 paired specimens that underwent TCRbeta CDR3 sequencing. Overall study outcomes, separate from this receptor: Only approximately 14 patients were in the cohort, and the authors stated that larger samples and more detailed clinical data are needed. Tumor tissue showed significantly greater TCR diversity (inverse Simpson) than normal lung tissue (roughly 430 vs 170, P = 0.0075, Mann-Whitney U test). In normal lung, the top 100 clones accounted for a significantly larger cumulative share of the repertoire than in tumor tissue. Peripheral blood was not sequenced, so blood TCRbeta repertoires in these lung cancer patients were not examined. Younger patients had significantly higher TCR diversity, and higher tumor TCR diversity was associated with shorter overall and disease-free survival. The methods do not name the sequencing platform or mention unique molecular identifiers.

The receptor library was made with multiplex PCR. The sample was run on an Illumina HiSeq 2500. TCRbeta libraries were constructed through three rounds of nested PCR with primers (Table S4) according to protocols modified from ARM-PCR. Before sequencing, PCR products in the 200-500 bp range were cut out of the gel and cleaned up using the QIAquick gel extraction kit. As for how the authors treated the data: Reads were cleaned with Trimmomatic, merged with FLASH into complete CDR3 sequences, and assigned to V(D)J germline segments with MiTCR. Clonal diversity was computed as the inverse Simpson's index with VDJtools. A read counted as productive if the sequence was in-frame and lacked a premature stop codon. Through fastp at Q25 and MiXCR, TCRdb rebuilt clones from the public reads, retaining in-frame beta chains. For every CDR3 protein sequence, its rows merge into one entry that carries the most common genes and DNA. V and J calls and clone size were set by TCRdb, not the authors. In all, the sample holds 130,000 or so distinct CDR3 sequences, and 66% of those were seen once. Together, the top ten hold 13% of the sample.

The CDR3 runs 14 amino acids, cysteine and phenylalanine included. Only the CDR3 region is kept as DNA, spanning 42 bases read in frame from base 1. Looking up the germline V gene (reference sequence) yields CDR1 DFQATT and CDR2 SNEGSKA. The source is a man aged 25 to 45 with non-small cell lung cancer. The specimen sequenced was lung tumor tissue. The sequence links TRBV20-1 to TRBJ2-3, and TRBD2 aligns with 11 junction nucleotides. The nucleotide sequence reads as follows: TGCAGTGCTCATAGCGGGAGGGTCCAAGATACACAGTATTTT. Translated, it reads CSAHSGRVQDTQYF.